This TCR beta chain is drawn from a study of Ad26.COV2.S vaccination and SARS-CoV-2 variants. Points from the study as a whole: People who got the vaccine or the placebo had similar non-spike TCR breadth. Post-vaccination breadth of spike-specific CD8+ and CD4+ T cell responses was reportedly substantial.

Specified treatment: about 20 received Ad26.COV2.S at low or high dose, single or two shots; roughly five received placebo; per-sample allocation not given. The study sampled participants on day 63 after the first vaccine or placebo injection. Ad26 vector vaccine expressed Wuhan-strain SARS-CoV-2 spike. This clone was observed a handful of times. What it recognizes is unknown. This table comes from immunoSEQ multiplex PCR, and its TCRdb copy is limited to in-frame clones, with some not included. Counted here are roughly 500,000 clones, 70% to 90% occurring once; the ten biggest clones make up roughly 13%. The germline gives CDR1 SGHVS, CDR2 FQNEAQ. The CDR3 is 14 amino acids. The V end lost 1 base, the J end lost 8 bases, and 14 bases lay between the germline ends.

Here the sequenced sample was peripheral blood, taken in a trial of Ad26.COV2.S vaccine versus placebo. The V call is TRBV7-8, the J call TRBJ1-2; D is undetermined. The clonotype originates from a person between 18 and 65 years old who received the Ad26.COV2.S COVID-19 vaccine or a placebo. The CDR3 DNA reads as TGTGCCAGCAGCTTAGGACCATTCCCTGGGGGCTACACCTTC. Amino acid sequence: CASSLGPFPGGYTF.